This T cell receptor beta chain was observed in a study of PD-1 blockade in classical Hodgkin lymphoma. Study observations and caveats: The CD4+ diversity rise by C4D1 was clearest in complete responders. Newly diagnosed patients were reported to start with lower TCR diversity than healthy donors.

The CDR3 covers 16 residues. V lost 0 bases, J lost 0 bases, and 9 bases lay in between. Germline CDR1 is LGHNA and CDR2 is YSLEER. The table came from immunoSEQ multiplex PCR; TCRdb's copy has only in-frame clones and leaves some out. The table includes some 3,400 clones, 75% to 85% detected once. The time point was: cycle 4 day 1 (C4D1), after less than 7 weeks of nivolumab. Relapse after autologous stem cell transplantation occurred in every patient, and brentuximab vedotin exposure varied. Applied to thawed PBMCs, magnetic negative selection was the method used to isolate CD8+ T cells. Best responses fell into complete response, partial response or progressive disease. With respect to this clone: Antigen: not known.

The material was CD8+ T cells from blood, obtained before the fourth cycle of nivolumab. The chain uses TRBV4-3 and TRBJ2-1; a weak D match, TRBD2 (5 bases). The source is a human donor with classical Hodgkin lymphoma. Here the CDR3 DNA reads TGCGCCAGCAGCCAAGACGGGGAGAGCTCCTACAATGAGCAGTTCTTC. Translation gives CASSQDGESSYNEQFF.